This record looks at one T cell receptor beta chain sequence and its context. The antigen remains unidentified. TCRdb reanalyzed the 5' RACE reads, giving one entry per CDR3 protein sequence and no DNA. The listing records 440,000 or so distinct CDR3 sequences. The record originates from a study of T cells expressing NK-cell markers. Study results and caveats: These clonotypes also led the CD3+CD56-NKG2C+ fraction in a few donors.

The CDR3 contains 12 residues. Germline CDR1 SQVTM, CDR2 ANQGSEA. The TCR originated in a woman aged 18 to 75 in good health. Sample: blood T cells: a sorted CD56 or NKG2C T cell subset, CD4+ or CD8+ T cells, or bulk PBMC T cells (not recorded which). This sequence joins TRBV29-1 and TRBJ2-3; the TRBD1 assignment by TCRdb is unverifiable without DNA. The CDR3 is CSLGQGPDTQYF.